These 9 T cell receptor beta chains were sequenced from one sample in a study of multiple sclerosis patients with progressive multifocal leukoencephalopathy. The time point denotes: before natalizumab initiation. The method was immunoSEQ multiplex PCR; TCRdb's version includes in-frame clones alone and lacks a portion of them. This table holds under 40,000 clones, 92% found once. The source material was PBMCs. The receptors were sampled from a man aged 25-40 years with multiple sclerosis.

The rearrangement joins TRBV4-3 to TRBJ2-7, with 7 positions matching TRBD2. The V gene end was trimmed by 0 bases and the J gene end by 6 bases; junction bases not matched to a gene: 5. This CDR3 is built from 14 residues. Germline V lookup: CDR1 LGHNA, CDR2 YSLEER. CDR3 sequence (DNA): TGCGCCAGCAGCCAAGAACTGCGGGGGACCGAGCAGTACTTC. Its protein is CASSQELRGTEQYF.

This sequence joins TRBV10-3 and TRBJ2-7, with D possibly matching TRBD2 (6 bases). This CDR3 has 14 amino acids. Trimming took off 9 bases at V and 1 base at J, with 16 bases between the two ends. CDR1 and CDR2 from the germline V gene are ENHRY and SYGVKD. CDR3 coding DNA: TGTGCCATTCGGCGGGGACCTCATTCCTACGAGCAGTACTTC. Translating gives CAIRRGPHSYEQYF.

V usage is TRBV5-4 and J usage is TRBJ1-4; 9 nucleotides match TRBD1. V was clipped by 0 bases and J by 11 bases; unmatched bases: 5. Germline V gives CDR1 SGHNT, CDR2 YYREEE (reference sequence). The CDR3 is made up of 14 amino acids. The CDR3 DNA is TGTGCCAGCAGCTTGGCCGACAGGGGGGGGAAACTGTTTTTT. Translation gives CASSLADRGGKLFF.

The DNA of the CDR3 is TGTGCCAGTAGTCCCCGACATACGGGCTACACCTTC. This codes for CASSPRHTGYTF. V is TRBV19 and J is TRBJ1-2; D uncertain. V lost 5 bases and J 8 bases, leaving 12 bases between the germline ends. The CDR3 runs to 12 residues. Per germline, CDR1 LNHDA and CDR2 SQIVND (reference sequence).

V gene TRBV4-1 combines with J gene TRBJ2-1, with D possibly TRBD2 on 6 matching bases. The CDR3 runs to 16 residues. Germline V CDR1 and CDR2: MGHRA, YSYEKL. With 0 bases removed from V and 2 bases from J, the gap between germline ends came to 11 bases. This chain's CDR3 is CASSQDWEVAYNEQFF. Written as DNA, the CDR3 is TGCGCCAGCAGCCAAGATTGGGAGGTGGCCTACAATGAGCAGTTCTTC.

The chain links TRBV5-5 to TRBJ2-5, with 7 bases aligning to TRBD2. With 0 bases clipped from V and 5 bases from J, the junction kept 7 bases outside the gene matches. CDR3 length: 15 residues. The germline V gene encodes CDR1 SGHKS and CDR2 YYEKEE (reference sequence). The CDR3 loop is CASSLDWTSRETQYF. CDR3 sequence (DNA): TGTGCCAGCAGCTTGGATTGGACTAGTAGGGAGACCCAGTACTTC.

The chain combines TRBV5-6 with TRBJ2-7; D ambiguous. CDR1 and CDR2 from the germline V gene are SGHDT and YYEEEE. CDR3 length equals 15 residues. Trimming shortened V by 2 bases and J by 3 bases, and 15 bases separated the two germline ends. The CDR3 DNA reads TGTGCCAGCAGCTTTGGTGGGCAGCAGCTCTACGAGCAGTACTTC. Its protein product is CASSFGGQQLYEQYF.

V and J are TRBV5-1 and TRBJ1-5; D is perhaps TRBD1 (5 bases). The ends were cut back, 0 bases at V and 4 bases at J, with 8 bases in the middle. Germline CDR1 is SGHRS and CDR2 is YFSETQ. The CDR3 sequence is 14 residues long. CDR3 region: CASSLEGRNQPQHF. CDR3 DNA sequence: TGCGCCAGCAGCTTGGAGGGGAGAAATCAGCCCCAGCATTTT.

This rearrangement joins TRBV5-1 to TRBJ2-1, with 8 bases matching TRBD1. The V gene's germline CDR1 is SGHRS and CDR2 YFSETQ. The CDR3 contains 15 residues. The V segment lost 2 bases and the J segment 5 bases; nucleotides outside the gene matches: 6. As DNA, the CDR3 is TGCGCCAGCAGCTTTTTTACAGGGGGAAACAATGAGCAGTTCTTC. It encodes CASSFFTGGNNEQFF.